This T cell receptor beta chain was recovered during a study of T cells after yellow fever vaccination. The wider study: The SMART-Seq v4 Ultra Low Input method served to prepare the low-cell-number fractions. The study, taken as a whole, reports: From the bulk population, abundant clonotypes could contaminate and appear within FACS-sorted repertoires. Clonotypes shared by both compartments, CD4 and CD8, made up a small share.

Researchers made TCR cDNA using 5'RACE template switching, and this step added a universal primer site and UMIs. TCRdb recomputed calls from the 5' RACE reads with MiXCR, one row per CDR3 protein. This sample carries some 240,000 distinct CDR3 sequences, 3.6% of them seen once, and the ten largest clones take around a fifth. This clonotype was seen repeatedly, ten times or more. Its antigen remains unknown. The CDR3 runs to 14 residues. V was shortened by 6 bases and J by 0 bases, with 10 bases between the two germline ends. Germline-derived CDR1 and CDR2 are ENHRY and SYGVKD. J is TRBJ2-3 and V is TRBV10-3, with a tentative D call TRBD2 (5 bases). Sequenced here: PBMCs, sampled 15 days after the yellow fever booster vaccination. The clonotype was recovered from a man aged 18 to 30 who received the YFV17D yellow fever vaccine. The CDR3 here is CAIRDSSSTDTQYF. The CDR3 DNA sequence: TGTGCCATCAGGGACTCTTCAAGCACAGATACGCAGTATTTT.